This TCR beta chain comes out of a study of OX40 agonist ivuxolimab in advanced cancers. About the study: A diagnosis of hepatocellular carcinoma, melanoma, renal cell or head and neck cancer was present in dose-escalation patients. Of the participants, about 40% had some prior anti-PD-1, anti-PD-L1 or anti-CTLA-4 therapy, which was allowed.

The assay was immunoSEQ multiplex PCR, and TCRdb's table has in-frame clones only and misses some. Of 65,000 to 75,000 clones listed, approximately 82% are singletons. Points on this clone: The antigen is not known.

Germline V gene data show CDR1 as DFQATT and CDR2 as SNEGSKA (reference sequence). CDR3 size: 11 residues. Trimming stripped 6 bases from V and 8 bases from J, with 12 bases between. General study results and limits: Part of the nonresponder group also had normalized T-cell clonal expansion that was low.

Autoimmune disease history or systemic immunosuppression excluded patients. This chain joins TRBV20-1 and TRBJ2-3, with D possibly being TRBD2 (6 bases). This receptor was obtained from an adult with an advanced solid tumor such as melanoma, head and neck, liver or kidney cancer. The starting material was CD4+ or CD8+ T cells sorted from blood, obtained in a trial of the OX40 agonist ivuxolimab. The CDR3 loop reads CSAGDSSTQYF. CDR3 coding DNA: TGCAGTGCAGGGGACTCTAGTACGCAGTATTTT.